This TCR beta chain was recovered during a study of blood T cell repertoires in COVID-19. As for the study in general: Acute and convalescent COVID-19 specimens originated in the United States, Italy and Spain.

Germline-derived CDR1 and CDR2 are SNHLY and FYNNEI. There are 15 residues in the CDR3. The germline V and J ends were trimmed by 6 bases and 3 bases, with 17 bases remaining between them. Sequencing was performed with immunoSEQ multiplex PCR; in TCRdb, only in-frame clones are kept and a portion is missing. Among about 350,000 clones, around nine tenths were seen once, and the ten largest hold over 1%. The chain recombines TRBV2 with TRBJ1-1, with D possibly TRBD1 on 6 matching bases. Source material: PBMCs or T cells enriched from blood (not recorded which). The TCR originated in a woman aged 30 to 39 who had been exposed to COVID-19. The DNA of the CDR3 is TGTGCCAGCAGCTTTAGCGGGGGGCAGGACACTGAAGCTTTCTTT. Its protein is CASSFSGGQDTEAFF.